The 30 T cell receptor beta chains below all came from one sample that was sequenced in a study of technical replicates of blood from a few donors (dated by TCRdb to about 2017). Library generation was performed with the immunoSEQ multiplex PCR assay. Here the immuneACCESS table is served through TCRdb, limited to in-frame sequences with V and J called. Missing clones are a known gap in these copies; in checked studies unresolved V genes cover under half, and the rest lacks a known reason. Here the sample has tens of thousands of clones; 86% occur a single time. The leading ten clones occupy 4.5% to 6% of the sample. Sample: PBMCs. The receptors were gathered from a human donor in good health. Some clones in this sample may be carry-over from other donors' samples.

The rearrangement joins TRBV4-3 to TRBJ2-1; TRBD2 might be the D (5 bases). V lost 6 bases, J lost 5 bases, and 11 bases lay in between. This CDR3 comprises 13 residues. Germline V lookup: CDR1 LGHNA, CDR2 YSLEER. The chain's CDR3 is CASSHWRNNEQFF. The DNA of the CDR3 is TGCGCCAGCAGTCATTGGAGGAACAATGAGCAGTTCTTC.

This clone appeared a single time. The chain carries TRBV19 and TRBJ1-2; tentatively, D is TRBD1 (6 bases). Trimming left V 7 bases short and J 3 bases short, with 15 bases between. The CDR3 runs 14 residues. In germline, CDR1 is LNHDA, CDR2 SQIVND (reference sequence). The chain's CDR3 is CASIGTFRDYGYTF. The CDR3 bases are TGTGCCAGTATCGGGACATTTCGCGACTATGGCTACACCTTC. Full variable domain (rest looked up from reference TRBV19 and TRBJ1-2): DGGITQSPKYLFRKEGQNVTLSCEQNLNHDAMYWYRQDPGQGLRLIYYSQIVNDFQKGDIAEGYSVSREKKESFPLTVTSAQKNPTAFYLCASIGTFRDYGYTFGSGTRLTVV.

The V gene is TRBV29-1, the J gene TRBJ2-7, with D tentatively TRBD2 (5 bases). V was cut by 6 bases and J by 2 bases, with 14 bases left in between. The CDR3 runs 13 residues. CDR1 and CDR2 from the germline V gene are SQVTM and ANQGSEA. CDR3 nucleotide sequence: TGCAGCGTCGTTTCGGGGTCTACCTACGAGCAGTACTTC. Translated, it gives CSVVSGSTYEQYF.

The chain joins TRBV4-2 to TRBJ2-3; D call uncertain. V was pared by 4 bases and J by 4 bases, with 6 bases between. CDR1 is LGHNA, CDR2 YNFKEQ, per germline. The length of the CDR3 is 12 residues. The CDR3 sequence: CASSPEADTQYF. The DNA of the CDR3 is TGTGCCAGCAGCCCCGAGGCAGATACGCAGTATTTT.

The chain recombines TRBV6-5 with TRBJ2-7; 10 bases fit TRBD1. V dropped 7 bases and J dropped 3; count of bases not matched to a gene: 9. The CDR3 is made up of 15 amino acids. CDR1 and CDR2 from the germline V gene are MNHEY and SVGAGI. The CDR3 nucleotides are TGTGCCAGCAACCCTCTAGGGACAGGGGTCTACGAGCAGTACTTC. Translating gives CASNPLGTGVYEQYF.

V is TRBV15 and J is TRBJ2-1, with 7 bases that match TRBD1. The junction had 3 bases not matched to a gene; V was cut back by 1 base and J by 6 bases. This CDR3 contains 14 residues. The V gene's germline CDR1 is LNHNV and CDR2 YYDKDF (reference sequence). The CDR3 protein is CATSRAGQSNEQFF. CDR3 bases: TGTGCCACCAGCAGAGCGGGACAGTCCAATGAGCAGTTCTTC.

A word on this clone: The junction departs from germline at one end; a sequencing error may be responsible. The rearrangement links TRBV2 to TRBJ2-7, with D possibly being TRBD1 (6 bases). The germline V gene encodes CDR1 SNHLY and CDR2 FYNNEI. The CDR3 totals 12 residues. The CDR3 here is CASRPRGSWANF. DNA for the CDR3: TGTGCCAGCAGGCCTAGGGGGTCTTGGGCAAACTTC.

Here the CDR3 DNA reads TGTGCCAGCAGCGTAGTGGCTAGCGCCGTTAGCACAGATACGCAGTATTTT. Amino acid sequence: CASSVVASAVSTDTQYF. J is TRBJ2-3 and V is TRBV9, with a weak D call TRBD2 (6 bases). V lost 0 bases, J lost 0 bases, and 14 bases lay in between. Germline assignment: CDR1 SGDLS and CDR2 YYNGEE. The CDR3 contains 17 residues.

This sequence joins TRBV4-2 and TRBJ1-5; no firm D call. The germline gives CDR1 LGHNA, CDR2 YNFKEQ. The CDR3 is 16 residues long. V lost 0 bases and J 3 bases, leaving 12 bases between the germline ends. CDR3 bases: TGTGCCAGCAGCCAAGATTACGGGATTAACAATCAGCCCCAGCATTTT. This gives the protein CASSQDYGINNQPQHF.

This chain connects TRBV7-9 to TRBJ1-1, with no clear D. Germline V gene sequence: CDR1 SEHNR, CDR2 FQNEAQ (reference sequence). With 2 bases removed from V and 6 bases from J, the gap between germline ends came to 10 bases. The CDR3 loop spans 13 amino acids. The CDR3 DNA sequence: TGTGCCAGCAGCTTAAGGGAGGCCCCTGAAGCTTTCTTT. This gives the protein CASSLREAPEAFF.

The chain is built from TRBV9 and TRBJ2-7; possible D gene TRBD2, 6 bases. The germline V gene has CDR1 SGDLS and CDR2 YYNGEE. V shed 4 bases and J shed 5 bases, with 16 bases lying between them. The CDR3 length is 14 residues. CDR3 DNA: TGTGCCAGCAGCCTGGGACTCCTGACCCACGAGCAGTACTTC. Encoded protein: CASSLGLLTHEQYF.

The chain links TRBV4-1 to TRBJ2-7, with TRBD2 identical over 7 bases. This CDR3 comprises 14 residues. With 5 bases clipped from V and 3 bases from J, the junction kept 7 bases outside the gene matches. The germline V gene encodes CDR1 MGHRA and CDR2 YSYEKL. CDR3 in amino acids: CASSAPSGGYEQYF. In DNA, the CDR3 is TGCGCCAGCAGCGCACCGTCGGGGGGCTACGAGCAGTACTTC.

The count of this clone is one. This rearrangement joins TRBV19 to TRBJ2-2; 7 bases fit TRBD1. Germline V CDR1 and CDR2: LNHDA, SQIVND (reference sequence). J lost 2 bases, V lost 10 bases, and 7 bases had no gene match. This CDR3 region has 14 residues. The CDR3 DNA reads as TGTGCCACTAAGACAGGGACAAACACCGGGGAGCTGTTTTTT. It translates to CATKTGTNTGELFF.

This chain links TRBV6-1 with TRBJ2-7, with D perhaps matching TRBD1 (8 bases). Per the germline V gene, CDR1 is MNHNS and CDR2 is SASEGT. The V end lost 6 bases, the J end lost 6 bases, and 21 bases lay between the germline ends. The CDR3 covers 15 residues. CDR3 sequence reads: CASRGDLQGGSEQYF. The CDR3 DNA reads as TGTGCCAGCAGGGGAGACCTACAGGGGGGGAGCGAGCAGTACTTC.

V and J are TRBV7-8 and TRBJ2-5; D might be TRBD2 (6 bases). Germline CDR1 SGHVS, CDR2 FQNEAQ. The CDR3 is 14 residues long. The V and J ends lost 7 bases and 0 bases respectively, with 12 bases between them. The CDR3 reads CASINGGHQETQYF. The DNA for the CDR3 is TGTGCCAGCATCAACGGAGGGCACCAAGAGACCCAGTACTTC. The full variable domain, in which reference TRBV7-8 and TRBJ2-5 provide the parts outside the CDR3, is GAGVSQSPRYKVAKRGQDVALRCDPISGHVSLFWYQQALGQGPEFLTYFQNEAQLDKSGLPSDRFFAERPEGSVSTLKIQRTQQEDSAVYLCASINGGHQETQYFGPGTRLLVL.

The chain combines TRBV2 with TRBJ1-1, with D perhaps matching TRBD1 (5 bases). Looked up from germline, CDR1 is SNHLY and CDR2 is FYNNEI. CDR3 length: 15 residues. Deletions cut 5 bases from V and 3 bases from J, with 16 bases between. CDR3 sequence reads: CASSHGQGYDTEAFF. DNA for the CDR3: TGTGCCAGCAGTCACGGTCAGGGTTACGACACTGAAGCTTTCTTT.

Only a few counts were recorded for this clone. V and J are TRBV27 and TRBJ1-5; perhaps TRBD1 as D (5 bases). V was cut by 2 bases and J by 2 bases, with 7 bases left in between. CDR1 is MNHEY, CDR2 SMNVEV, per germline (reference sequence). The CDR3 contains 14 residues. CDR3 DNA sequence: TGTGCCAGCAGTTTAACGGGGGGCAATCAGCCCCAGCATTTT. This codes for CASSLTGGNQPQHF.

The chain employs TRBV11-1 and TRBJ2-5, with no clear D. Germline V CDR1 and CDR2: SGHAT, FQDESV (reference sequence). The CDR3 is 11 residues long. The V and J ends lost 1 base and 8 bases respectively, with 5 bases between them. CDR3 in amino acids: CASSLEITQYF. In nucleotides, the CDR3 is TGTGCCAGCAGCTTAGAAATAACCCAGTACTTC.

This chain joins TRBV5-1 and TRBJ2-1, with D hard to call. Germline V lookup: CDR1 SGHRS, CDR2 YFSETQ. Trimming cost V 6 bases and J 7 bases, with 17 bases left between them. This CDR3 is 14 amino acids long. CDR3 sequence reads: CASITFEVGNEQFF. CDR3 bases: TGCGCCAGCATCACCTTCGAGGTAGGAAATGAGCAGTTCTTC.

About this clone itself: The DNA is omitted, as the CDR3 cannot be located on it reliably, and the CDR3 follows TCRdb's listing. V is TRBV27 and J is TRBJ2-3; no DNA check was done on the table's D call, TRBD2. Looked up from germline, CDR1 is MNHEY and CDR2 is SMNVEV (reference sequence). The CDR3 is 13 residues long, ends included. The CDR3 loop reads CASSLSLRGTQYF.

The chain joins TRBV5-1 to TRBJ2-5, with D possibly being TRBD1 (6 bases). Deletions cut 0 bases from V and 2 bases from J, with 11 bases between. The CDR3 is made up of 15 amino acids. Germline CDR1 reads SGHRS; CDR2 reads YFSETQ. The DNA for the CDR3 is TGCGCCAGCAGCTTGGACTGGACAGAGCAAGAGACCCAGTACTTC. This codes for CASSLDWTEQETQYF.

The chain links TRBV2 to TRBJ1-5; TRBD1 matches 7 bases. The CDR3 consists of 16 residues. The V and J ends lost 4 bases and 4 bases, in that order; junction bases with no gene match: 10. CDR1 and CDR2 (germline): SNHLY, FYNNEI. CDR3 protein: CASSVSGRQGNQPQHF. The CDR3 region has the DNA TGTGCCAGCAGTGTTTCAGGGCGACAGGGAAATCAGCCCCAGCATTTT.

This clone appeared once. V usage is TRBV4-2 and J usage is TRBJ2-3, with 13 bases aligning to TRBD2. The CDR3 is 19 amino acids. Germline V gene sequence: CDR1 LGHNA, CDR2 YNFKEQ. The J segment lost 5 bases and the V segment lost 0 bases, leaving 11 bases of the junction unmatched. As DNA, the CDR3 is TGTGCCAGCAGCCAAGATCATGGACTAGCGGGAGATTTTGGAGATACGCAGTATTTT. It specifies CASSQDHGLAGDFGDTQYF.

The rearrangement links TRBV5-1 to TRBJ2-3; a possible D gene is TRBD2 (6 bases). The germline gives CDR1 SGHRS, CDR2 YFSETQ. The CDR3 runs to 15 residues. V lost 2 bases, J lost 0 bases, and 10 bases lay in between. CDR3 residues: CASSLGSGSTDTQYF. The CDR3 coding sequence is TGCGCCAGCAGCTTAGGCAGCGGGAGCACAGATACGCAGTATTTT.

This clone was picked up one time. The chain carries TRBV5-1 and TRBJ2-2; the match to TRBD1 covers 10 bases. CDR1 and CDR2 (germline): SGHRS, YFSETQ. Trimming took 4 bases from V and 1 from J; bases not matched to a gene: 7. This CDR3 region has 17 residues. The CDR3: CASSHTRTGGNTGELFF. CDR3 coding DNA: TGCGCCAGCAGCCACACTAGGACAGGGGGGAACACCGGGGAGCTGTTTTTT. The whole variable domain, filled in from reference TRBV5-1 and TRBJ2-2, reads KAGVTQTPRYLIKTRGQQVTLSCSPISGHRSVSWYQQTPGQGLQFLFEYFSETQRNKGNFPGRFSGRQFSNSRSEMNVSTLELGDSALYLCASSHTRTGGNTGELFFGEGSRLTVL.

This chain links TRBV11-3 with TRBJ1-3; 9 nucleotides align to TRBD1. The CDR3 consists of 17 residues. CDR1 is SGHNT and CDR2 is YENEEA in the germline V gene. Germline trimming cut 2 bases from V and 0 bases from J; bases unmatched to any gene: 5. In DNA, the CDR3 is TGTGCCAGCAGCTTACGGACAGGGGTAATCTCTGGAAACACCATATATTTT. Protein product: CASSLRTGVISGNTIYF.

In its sample, this clone was seen once. CDR3 coding DNA: TGTGCCAGCAGCAAGGCCAGGGAAAGCTCCTACGAGCAGTACTTC. It is translated as CASSKARESSYEQYF. The V gene is TRBV21-1, the J gene TRBJ2-7; TRBD1 was called by the table and not checked on the DNA. TRBV21-1 is described as a pseudogene. The CDR3 contains 15 residues.

This clone was detected once. One end of the junction fails to match germline, which may point to a read error. This chain links TRBV5-1 with TRBJ1-5; 10 positions match TRBD1. The germline V gene has CDR1 SGHRS and CDR2 YFSETQ. The CDR3 is 16 amino acids. CDR3: CASSSGDRGSDQPQHF. As DNA, the CDR3 is TGCGCCAGCAGCTCGGGGGACAGGGGTAGCGATCAGCCCCAGCATTTT.

The rearrangement uses TRBV7-3 and TRBJ1-1; D perhaps matches TRBD1 (5 bases). Germline values: CDR1 SGHTA, CDR2 FQGTGA. V shed 4 bases and J shed 5 bases, with 14 bases lying between them. The CDR3 spans 14 residues. Here the CDR3 DNA reads TGTGCCAGCAGCTCTGGGGGAGGAGGGACTGAAGCTTTCTTT. It is translated as CASSSGGGGTEAFF.

The V and J genes are TRBV4-1 and TRBJ2-7, with D possibly being TRBD1 (6 bases). The V and J ends lost 1 base and 5 bases respectively, with 27 bases between them. Germline lookup yields CDR1 MGHRA and CDR2 YSYEKL. The CDR3 runs 19 residues. CDR3 region: CASSQGATNRVSRRHEQYF. The CDR3 region has the DNA TGCGCCAGCAGCCAAGGGGCGACAAACAGGGTTTCTCGGAGACACGAGCAGTACTTC.